This passage covers 21 T cell receptor beta chains from one sample sequenced in a study of memory CD4+ T cells and cytomegalovirus serostatus. The data were produced by immunoSEQ multiplex PCR, yet TCRdb's version contains in-frame clones alone and is incomplete. The repertoire holds fewer than 40,000 clones, with around 80% as singletons. The sort gate was single viable CD3+CD4+CD8-CD45RO+ cells for memory CD4+ T cells. What was sequenced was memory CD4+ T cells from blood. These receptors originate from an adult in good health and CMV-seropositive.

This clone was detected a few times. This chain links TRBV7-8 with TRBJ2-5; no definite D call. The V gene's germline CDR1 is SGHVS and CDR2 FQNEAQ. CDR3 length: 14 residues. Trimming removed 5 bases at V and 1 base at J, with 11 bases between. As DNA, the CDR3 is TGTGCCAGCAGCCCAAGCCGGGTCCAAGAGACCCAGTACTTC. It encodes CASSPSRVQETQYF.

This clone was counted between two and nine times. The chain couples TRBV29-1 to TRBJ2-7, with D perhaps assigned TRBD1 or TRBD2 (5 bases each). Trimming stripped 5 bases from V and 7 bases from J, with 15 bases between. Germline CDR1 SQVTM, CDR2 ANQGSEA. The CDR3 loop spans 12 amino acids. The CDR3 sequence: CSVTSGTKEQYF. As DNA, the CDR3 is TGCAGCGTTACATCCGGGACGAAGGAGCAGTACTTC.

This clone was seen only once. J is TRBJ1-1 and V is TRBV4-3; the D is unclear. V lost 1 base to trimming and J lost 5 bases, with 11 bases between them. Germline V gives CDR1 LGHNA, CDR2 YSLEER. The CDR3 runs to 14 residues. The CDR3 loop is CASSQGGTKTEAFF. Written as DNA, the CDR3 is TGCGCCAGCAGCCAAGGGGGAACGAAGACTGAAGCTTTCTTT.

CDR3 sequence: CASSLSIAGGARDTQYF. CDR3 bases: TGTGCCAGCAGCTTATCAATAGCGGGGGGGGCGCGAGATACGCAGTATTTT. The chain employs TRBV5-4 and TRBJ2-3; 11 bases are a match to TRBD2. The CDR3 spans 17 residues. The V gene's germline CDR1 is SGHNT and CDR2 YYREEE (reference sequence). With 2 bases clipped from V and 5 bases from J, the junction kept 10 bases outside the gene matches. Full variable domain (rest looked up from reference TRBV5-4 and TRBJ2-3): ETGVTQSPTHLIKTRGQQVTLRCSSQSGHNTVSWYQQALGQGPQFIFQYYREEENGRGNFPPRFSGLQFPNYSSELNVNALELDDSALYLCASSLSIAGGARDTQYFGPGTRLTVL.

This chain connects TRBV6-1 to TRBJ2-7, with D perhaps TRBD1 (5 bases). The CDR3 runs 15 residues. The V gene lost 8 bases and the J gene lost 3 bases, with 20 bases spanning the gap. Germline CDR1 MNHNS, CDR2 SASEGT. This CDR3 reads CASGQGLGLIYEQYF. CDR3 DNA sequence: TGTGCCAGCGGGCAGGGTCTGGGCCTAATCTACGAGCAGTACTTC.

This clone was counted between two and nine times. The gene calls are TRBV10-3 and TRBJ1-1; 11 nucleotides align to TRBD1. Germline V gene lookup returns CDR1 ENHRY and CDR2 SYGVKD. The V gene end was trimmed by 8 bases and the J gene end by 5 bases; junction bases not matched to a gene: 4. The CDR3 is 13 residues long. The CDR3 coding sequence is TGTGCCATCCGAGGGACAGGGGGAACTGAAGCTTTCTTT. This gives the protein CAIRGTGGTEAFF.

This chain links TRBV18 with TRBJ1-2; 9 positions agree with TRBD1. Per the germline V gene, CDR1 is KGHSH and CDR2 is LQKENI. The CDR3 covers 18 residues. V dropped 5 bases and J dropped 7; count of bases not matched to a gene: 20. This chain's CDR3 is CASSDTRDSAGQGRGYTF. The DNA for the CDR3 is TGTGCCAGCTCAGATACCCGGGACAGCGCGGGACAGGGTCGTGGCTACACCTTC.

The chain employs TRBV19 and TRBJ1-4, with no clear D. The V and J ends lost 1 base and 1 base respectively, with 10 bases between them. This CDR3 has 16 residues. CDR1 LNHDA and CDR2 SQIVND come from the germline V gene (reference sequence). The CDR3 DNA reads TGTGCCAGTAGTATAGGGGAGTGGAAAACTAATGAAAAACTGTTTTTT. This encodes CASSIGEWKTNEKLFF.

This sequence joins TRBV18 and TRBJ2-7; D is possibly TRBD1 or TRBD2 (5 bases each). The germline V gene encodes CDR1 KGHSH and CDR2 LQKENI. CDR3 length: 16 residues. V shed 3 bases and J shed 0 bases, with 15 bases lying between them. CDR3 region: CASSPRGPGTSYEQYF. Written as DNA, the CDR3 is TGTGCCAGCTCACCCCGAGGTCCGGGGACCTCCTACGAGCAGTACTTC.

The chain recombines TRBV5-1 with TRBJ1-6; D unclear. Germline assignment: CDR1 SGHRS and CDR2 YFSETQ. The CDR3 sequence is 15 residues long. V lost 0 bases and J 3 bases, leaving 7 bases between the germline ends. The CDR3: CASSLDRSYNSPLHF. CDR3 nucleotides: TGCGCCAGCAGCTTGGACCGTAGCTATAATTCACCCCTCCACTTT. Drawing the rest from reference TRBV5-1 and TRBJ1-6, the complete variable domain is KAGVTQTPRYLIKTRGQQVTLSCSPISGHRSVSWYQQTPGQGLQFLFEYFSETQRNKGNFPGRFSGRQFSNSRSEMNVSTLELGDSALYLCASSLDRSYNSPLHFGNGTRLTVT.

The rearrangement links TRBV6-5 to TRBJ1-5, with no clear D. Germline V CDR1 and CDR2: MNHEY, SVGAGI. Trimming left V 6 bases short and J 5 bases short, with 8 bases between. This CDR3 spans 12 amino acids. In nucleotides, the CDR3 is TGTGCCAGCAGGGGTCGGGATCAGCCCCAGCATTTT. It specifies CASRGRDQPQHF.

V gene TRBV19 combines with J gene TRBJ1-1, with TRBD1 matching over 10 bases. Per germline, CDR1 LNHDA and CDR2 SQIVND (reference sequence). CDR3 length: 15 amino acids. Germline trimming cut 5 bases from V and 6 bases from J; bases unmatched to any gene: 9. The CDR3 DNA sequence: TGTGCCAGTAGTGCAGGGACAGGGGTTTATTCTGAAGCTTTCTTT. Protein: CASSAGTGVYSEAFF.

The rearrangement links TRBV5-1 to TRBJ2-3; D remains unclear. The CDR3 consists of 14 residues. CDR1 is SGHRS, CDR2 YFSETQ, per germline. V was pared by 1 base and J by 2 bases, with 8 bases between. CDR3 sequence reads: CASSLNSPTDTQYF. The DNA for the CDR3 is TGCGCCAGCAGCTTGAACAGTCCCACAGATACGCAGTATTTT.

The chain joins TRBV2 to TRBJ2-7; 7 nucleotides match TRBD1. The CDR3 totals 13 residues. Germline trimming cut 7 bases from V and 4 bases from J; bases unmatched to any gene: 7. Germline V gene data show CDR1 as SNHLY and CDR2 as FYNNEI. The DNA for the CDR3 is TGTGCCAGCAAAGGGGACAGCCTTTACGAGCAGTACTTC. It codes for CASKGDSLYEQYF.

This clone is a singleton in its sample. The J gene is TRBJ2-5, the V gene TRBV7-2, with D unclear. V lost 4 bases, J lost 0 bases, and 9 bases lay in between. Germline assignment: CDR1 SGHTA and CDR2 FQGNSA. The CDR3 runs 14 residues. CDR3 DNA sequence: TGTGCCAGCAGCTCCCTTCAGTACCAAGAGACCCAGTACTTC. Residues: CASSSLQYQETQYF.

This rearrangement joins TRBV19 to TRBJ1-1; D is possibly TRBD1 (5 bases). The CDR3 is 13 residues long. In germline, CDR1 is LNHDA, CDR2 SQIVND (reference sequence). V was shortened by 5 bases and J by 3 bases, with 10 bases between the two germline ends. The DNA of the CDR3 is TGTGCCAGTAGTGAGGGACGGTACACTGAAGCTTTCTTT. This sequence encodes CASSEGRYTEAFF.

The CDR3 DNA is TGTGCCAGCAGCCAAGATAGACCGGGAGTGAGTATGAACACTGAAGCTTTCTTT. The encoded protein is CASSQDRPGVSMNTEAFF. V and J are TRBV4-2 and TRBJ1-1; D ambiguous. Trimming removed 0 bases at V and 0 bases at J, with 17 bases between. Germline V lookup: CDR1 LGHNA, CDR2 YNFKEQ. The CDR3 length is 18 residues.

V gene TRBV5-6 combines with J gene TRBJ2-7, with D perhaps being TRBD1 or TRBD2 (5 bases each). The CDR3 loop spans 16 amino acids. Germline CDR1 is SGHDT and CDR2 is YYEEEE. The V and J ends lost 4 bases and 1 base respectively, with 18 bases between them. The CDR3 DNA reads TGTGCCAGCAGCGAGCTTATGGGACCCTATTCCTACGAGCAGTACTTC. This codes for CASSELMGPYSYEQYF.

The gene calls are TRBV7-2 and TRBJ2-1, with no clear D. Germline-derived CDR1 and CDR2 are SGHTA and FQGNSA. This CDR3 region has 14 residues. V was cut by 1 base and J by 6 bases, with 10 bases left in between. CDR3 DNA: TGTGCCAGCAGCTTAGGGGTGGTGAGCAATGAGCAGTTCTTC. This encodes CASSLGVVSNEQFF.

V usage is TRBV5-1 and J usage is TRBJ2-3, with 9 bases aligning to TRBD2. The germline CDR1 and CDR2 sequences are SGHRS and YFSETQ. The CDR3 consists of 15 residues. V gave up 0 bases and J gave up 2 bases; unmatched junction bases: 1. CDR3 DNA: TGCGCCAGCAGCTTGGTAGCGGGGGCCACAGATACGCAGTATTTT. Encoded protein: CASSLVAGATDTQYF.

The V gene is TRBV7-2, the J gene TRBJ1-2; 7 bases map to TRBD1. V dropped 1 base and J dropped 3; count of bases not matched to a gene: 5. The CDR3 loop spans 15 amino acids. Germline CDR1 SGHTA, CDR2 FQGNSA. In DNA form, the CDR3 reads TGTGCCAGCAGCTTAGGGGGACAGCGGCACTATGGCTACACCTTC. It yields the protein CASSLGGQRHYGYTF.